This TCR beta chain is from a study of T-cell memory formation after mild COVID-19. V lost 2 bases to trimming and J lost 4 bases, with 6 bases between them. CDR3 length: 12 residues. This clonotype was counted ten times or more. One entry per CDR3 protein, called by TCRdb with MiXCR from the 5' RACE reads. The repertoire holds some 300,000 distinct CDR3 sequences, with more than 20% as singletons. Sequenced: PBMCs or a T cell subset sorted from them (not recorded which). This sequence joins TRBV12-3 or TRBV12-4 and TRBJ2-7; no clear D gene. The sequence derives from a man between 18 and 35 years old who had mild COVID-19 (a few samples of this study predate the infection). Cell type and time point are not known. The CDR3 loop reads CASSLLAYEQYF. CDR3 sequence (DNA): TGTGCCAGCAGTTTACTGGCTTACGAGCAGTACTTC.